The present TCR beta chain was sequenced within a study of shared clonotypes between healthy human individuals. Points from the study as a whole: Owing to a small donor count, the genetic and exposure-history diversity represented was limited. Naive subsets generally had larger estimated richness than memory subsets.

Notes on this clone: Its target is unknown. The junction and the germline gene differ at one end; a read error may be behind it. The same CDR3 also results from other DNA sequences found in this sample.

Donors had no recently reported acute infections or vaccinations and were HIV-negative. Sequencing used immunoSEQ multiplex PCR; TCRdb keeps in-frame clones, though not all of them. The sample has 2.5 million or so clones, around nine tenths seen once. Germline V gene sequence: CDR1 SSHAT, CDR2 FNYEAQ (reference sequence). The CDR3 has 13 amino acids. This clonotype originated in a man aged 18 to 29 in good health. The gene calls are TRBV7-7 and TRBJ2-3; D unclear. The sample comprised naive CD4+ T cells sorted from blood. The subset was: CD45RA+ positively selected. CDR3 region: CASSLGATDTQYF. CDR3 in DNA: TGTGCTAGCAGCTTAGGCGCCACAGATACGCAGTATTTT.